The rows below give T cell receptor beta chains drawn from one sample of a study of blood T cell repertoires in COVID-19. Some clones are missing from TCRdb's copy, which holds only in-frame ones; the method was immunoSEQ multiplex PCR. The sample consists of 35,000 to 45,000 clones, over 60% of them appearing once. The sample comprised peripheral blood. The receptor set was obtained from a woman in her sixties or seventies with acute or convalescent COVID-19. CDR3s include the opening cysteine and the closing phenylalanine or tryptophan. Each record gives: D gene, V gene, J gene, CDR3 protein. A D gene is named only where the DNA matches it firmly.

>NA|TRBV11-3|TRBJ1-1
CASSLGGMSEAFF
>TRBD2|TRBV11-3|TRBJ2-1
CASSLVAGGYNEQFF
>NA|TRBV29-1|TRBJ2-7
CSVEVFQGLRGEQYF
>TRBD1|TRBV10-3|TRBJ1-1
CAISEEGAITEAFF
>NA|TRBV6-2/TRBV6-3|TRBJ2-7
CASSYFPQDEPLTYEQYF
>NA|TRBV3-1/TRBV3-2|TRBJ2-1
CASSHAAIRGRQFF
>TRBD2|TRBV7-8|TRBJ2-1
CASSLSGGLYNEQFF
>NA|TRBV6-5|TRBJ1-4
CASRLLGASEKLFF
>NA|TRBV7-2|TRBJ2-7
CASSLARQYEQYF
>NA|TRBV9|TRBJ2-1
CASSPKSYTEQFF
>TRBD1|TRBV5-1|TRBJ1-5
CASSLGGTANQPQHF
>TRBD2|TRBV30|TRBJ2-5
CAWSVGGLAENQETQYF
>NA|TRBV19|TRBJ2-1
CASRRSTGYDEQFF
>NA|TRBV29-1|TRBJ1-2
CSVEEGVIYGYTF
>NA|TRBV7-3|TRBJ2-2
CASSLTGANTGELFF
>NA|TRBV21-1|TRBJ1-1
CASTNDSNTEAFF
>NA|TRBV28|TRBJ2-5
CASSLRVPLETQYF
>NA|TRBV12-3/TRBV12-4|TRBJ2-3
CASSFQSTDTQYF
>TRBD1|TRBV5-4|TRBJ1-4
CASSLTGDATNEKLFF
>NA|TRBV7-2|TRBJ2-1
CASTMAGYNEQFF
>TRBD1|TRBV12-5|TRBJ1-2
CASGPGTAKVGGYTF
>TRBD1|TRBV27|TRBJ2-7
CASSPTGTGTYEQYF
>TRBD2|TRBV23-1|TRBJ2-5
CASSSSGGYQETQYF
>TRBD1|TRBV28|TRBJ1-4
CASSPGTGFDEKLFF
>TRBD2|TRBV19|TRBJ2-5
CASKRGLAGAETQYF
>TRBD1|TRBV6-5|TRBJ2-7
CASSFDRGSNYEQYF
>NA|TRBV5-1|TRBJ1-1
CASSLGGGAVEAFF
>TRBD1|TRBV19|TRBJ2-5
CASSPTGGSQETQYF
>NA|TRBV6-4|TRBJ1-1
CASSPDWDTNTEAFF
>NA|TRBV20-1|TRBJ2-5
CSARLRETQYF
>NA|TRBV28|TRBJ2-2
CASSQLITPGELFF
>NA|TRBV10-3|TRBJ2-2
CAIRASVQSNTGELFF
>NA|TRBV5-5|TRBJ2-1
CASSPAGRGYEQFF
>TRBD1|TRBV2|TRBJ1-5
CASSDRVPFLQPQHF
>TRBD2|TRBV6-5|TRBJ2-1
CASLSGGGYNEQFF
>NA|TRBV14|TRBJ1-6
CASSLRGFLGYNSPLHF
>TRBD1|TRBV18|TRBJ1-2
CASSPGQGLYGYTF
>NA|TRBV5-5|TRBJ1-2
CASSLEQNYGYTF
>TRBD2|TRBV9|TRBJ2-2
CASSVDAGGRNTGELFF
>TRBD2|TRBV4-2|TRBJ2-1
CASSQGGGTGYNEQFF
>NA|TRBV28|TRBJ2-7
CASSFGQTYEQYF
>TRBD1|TRBV29-1|TRBJ1-1
CSVSGTGGGGTEAFF